A single sample gave rise to the 7 T cell receptor beta chains below, sequenced in a study of shared clonotypes between healthy human individuals. As defined, naive CD8 cells were CD45RO-negative and positively selected for CCR7, with terminally differentiated effector memory CD45RA+ cells excluded. Sequenced by immunoSEQ multiplex PCR; TCRdb stores in-frame clones only, minus some. In the table there are approximately 2,000,000 clones, around 93% of which are singletons. Sequencing was done on a sample of naive CD8+ T cells from PBMCs. These receptors all come from a man in his late teens or twenties in good health. Some clones in this sample may be carry-over from other donors' samples.

The J gene is TRBJ2-3, the V gene TRBV11-1, with TRBD1 as a possible D gene (6 bases). From germline, CDR1 is SGHAT and CDR2 FQDESV (reference sequence). The CDR3 is 17 residues long. V dropped 1 base and J dropped 1 base, with 15 bases sitting between them. CDR3 in DNA: TGTGCCAGCAGCTTAGACAGGGTTCCGCTGCGCACAGATACGCAGTATTTT. Translating it yields CASSLDRVPLRTDTQYF.

J is TRBJ1-3 and V is TRBV7-9, with D possibly TRBD1 on 6 matching bases. The CDR3 sequence is 17 residues long. Per the germline V gene, CDR1 is SEHNR and CDR2 is FQNEAQ (reference sequence). The V gene lost 5 bases and the J gene lost 3 bases, with 20 bases spanning the gap. The CDR3 region is CASSGETTGTSGNTIYF. The CDR3, as DNA: TGTGCCAGCAGCGGCGAAACCACCGGGACAAGTGGAAACACCATATATTTT.

The CDR3 protein is CAWSDRDRGTEAFF. As DNA, the CDR3 is TGTGCCTGGAGCGACAGGGACAGAGGGACTGAAGCTTTCTTT. The chain joins TRBV30 to TRBJ1-1, with 7 bases identical to TRBD1. This CDR3 spans 14 amino acids. Germline lookup yields CDR1 GTSNPN and CDR2 SVGIG (reference sequence). V trimming: 3 bases; J trimming: 5 bases; junction bases outside the gene matches: 9.

V is TRBV27 and J is TRBJ2-4; unclear D gene. The CDR3 is made up of 13 amino acids. CDR1 is MNHEY, CDR2 SMNVEV, per germline (reference sequence). The germline V and J ends were trimmed by 3 bases and 7 bases, with 10 bases remaining between them. CDR3 DNA sequence: TGTGCCAGCAGTTTCCGTGACTTGAACATTCAGTACTTC. This sequence encodes CASSFRDLNIQYF.

The chain couples TRBV27 to TRBJ2-3; 7 bases match TRBD2. V gave up 5 bases and J gave up 2 bases; unmatched junction bases: 19. The CDR3 sequence is 19 residues long. Germline-derived CDR1 and CDR2 are MNHEY and SMNVEV (reference sequence). For the CDR3, the DNA is TGTGCCAGCAGTCCACGGACTAGGGTCTGGGTAGCGGTCACAGATACGCAGTATTTT. Translated: CASSPRTRVWVAVTDTQYF.

The J gene is TRBJ1-1, the V gene TRBV7-9, with D perhaps TRBD1 (5 bases). V dropped 1 base and J dropped 0 bases, with 9 bases sitting between them. In germline, CDR1 is SEHNR, CDR2 FQNEAQ (reference sequence). The CDR3 is made up of 15 amino acids. CDR3 DNA: TGTGCCAGCAGCTTAGGGGGGTGGGTGAACACTGAAGCTTTCTTT. As protein: CASSLGGWVNTEAFF. Based on the CDR3 plus reference TRBV7-9 and TRBJ1-1, the full variable domain is DTGVSQNPRHKITKRGQNVTFRCDPISEHNRLYWYRQTLGQGPEFLTYFQNEAQLEKSRLLSDRFSAERPKGSFSTLEIQRTEQGDSAMYLCASSLGGWVNTEAFFGQGTRLTVV.

The rearrangement joins TRBV30 to TRBJ1-1; 8 bases are shared with TRBD1. V shed 1 base and J 1 base; nucleotides not matched to a gene: 5. This CDR3 is 15 amino acids long. Looked up from germline, CDR1 is GTSNPN and CDR2 is SVGIG (reference sequence). Written as DNA, the CDR3 is TGTGCCTGGAGTGGATACAGGGGGTGGAACACTGAAGCTTTCTTT. This translates into CAWSGYRGWNTEAFF.